The following is a T cell receptor beta chain sequence with its context. Generated by immunoSEQ multiplex PCR, the TCRdb table keeps only in-frame clones and is missing some. The data show 170,000 or so clones, with over 75% seen just once and approximately 1.5% held by the top ten. This CDR3 spans 17 amino acids. Trimming removed 0 bases from V and 1 base from J, with 15 bases in between. CDR1 and CDR2 from the germline V gene are SGHAT and FQDESV (reference sequence). The sample is drawn from a study of T cell responses to AZD1222 COVID-19 vaccine. This TCR was recovered from an adult in good health. Sequenced here: peripheral blood, sampled on day 0 of AZD1222 vaccination. The chain recombines TRBV11-1 with TRBJ1-1; D gene uncertain. CDR3 sequence: CASSLARRVWGNTEAFF. The CDR3 DNA reads TGTGCCAGCAGCTTAGCGCGACGGGTTTGGGGGAACACTGAAGCTTTCTTT.